This T cell receptor (beta chain) is from a study of tumor and adjacent non-tumor tissue in lung cancer. About the research overall: Each sample yielded some 4 million productive TCRbeta reads on average.

A modified ARM-PCR protocol with three rounds of nested PCR amplified TCRbeta. TCRdb reprocessed the multiplex PCR reads with MiXCR, giving one entry per CDR3 protein. Seen here are roughly 120,000 distinct CDR3 sequences, under 65% observed once, and the top ten hold under 20%. The template was RNA from unsorted bulk tissue. More than 3 cm separated this lung sample from the edge of the tumor. Deletions cut 5 bases from V and 10 bases from J, with 11 bases between. CDR1 and CDR2 (germline): SGHNT, YENEEA. The CDR3 covers 12 residues. The sample was distant non-tumor lung tissue. The receptor's source is a man aged 55 to 69 with non-small cell lung cancer. The rearrangement uses TRBV11-3 and TRBJ2-2, with D possibly TRBD1 on 5 matching bases. CDR3 in DNA: TGTGCCAGCAGCAAACAGGCCGTGGAGCTGTTTTTT. It translates to CASSKQAVELFF.